Given below is one T cell receptor (beta chain) in context. The antigen is unknown. This entry comes from a study of vaccination and CD4 T cells after COVID-19. Study background: Convalescents were six males and four females, two of them Hispanic. Samples were taken after vaccination, a median of approximately 73 days after dose two, with a range of 14 to 241. Sampling post-COVID took place a median around 91 days after diagnosis (range 35 to 161).

The treatment here: roughly 10-day PBMC culture with coronavirus spike peptide pools or control peptides (ViraFEST assay). This CDR3 spans 15 amino acids. The J segment lost 3 bases and the V segment lost 6 bases, leaving 11 bases of the junction unmatched. From germline, CDR1 is DFQATT and CDR2 SNEGSKA (reference sequence). With the Oncomine TCR Beta short-read assay, DNA from cultured CD4+ T cells was sequenced. TCRdb recomputed calls from the PCR reads with MiXCR, one row per CDR3 protein. The table includes over 8,500 distinct CDR3 sequences, approximately 70% detected once. The sample comprised CD4+ T cells from blood, cultured in vitro. This sequence was found in a human donor who had recovered from COVID-19. The chain joins TRBV20-1 to TRBJ1-5, with 7 positions matching TRBD1. Here the CDR3 DNA reads TGCAGTGCCCCGGAACGGGACAGATACAATCAGCCCCAGCATTTT. It is translated as CSAPERDRYNQPQHF.